This T cell receptor beta chain was obtained from a study of T-cell reconstitution after alpha-beta-depleted transplantation in children. Researchers prepared the TCRbeta library using unique molecular identifiers, the study reports. TCRdb fed the PCR reads into MiXCR, producing one record per CDR3 protein. The sample includes about 200,000 distinct CDR3 sequences, about 7% of them seen just once. This clonotype has ten or more counts. This sample comprised PBMCs, obtained before TCRalphabeta/CD19-depleted stem cell transplant. This TCR was recovered from a boy between 2 and 10 years old with acute lymphoblastic leukemia, due to receive a stem cell transplant.

CDR3 region: CASSQRRQVNSYEQYF. CDR3 nucleotide sequence: TGCGCCAGCAGCCAACGGAGACAGGTGAACTCCTACGAGCAGTACTTC. The rearrangement links TRBV4-3 to TRBJ2-7, with D tentatively TRBD1 (6 bases). The V gene lost 2 bases and the J gene lost 0 bases, with 14 bases spanning the gap. In germline, CDR1 is LGHNA, CDR2 YSLEER. CDR3 length: 16 residues.